The 15 T cell receptor beta chains below all came from one sample that was sequenced in a study of T cells in Graves' hyperthyroidism and ophthalmopathy. Authors of the study amplified TCR beta CDR3 regions from RNA transcripts. During a first-round RT-PCR of the TCR CDR3, the HTBI primer set was used. TCRdb fed the multiplex PCR reads into MiXCR, producing one record per CDR3 protein. The data contain 500,000 to 750,000 distinct CDR3 sequences, 12% to 15% of them singletons. Specimen: blood. Source of these receptors: a woman under 30 with Graves' ophthalmopathy.

Only a few counts were recorded for this clonotype. The chain combines TRBV19 with TRBJ1-2; D may be TRBD1 (5 bases). CDR1 LNHDA and CDR2 SQIVND come from the germline V gene (reference sequence). This CDR3 is built from 14 residues. V was clipped by 5 bases and J by 3 bases, with 13 bases between them. CDR3 sequence (DNA): TGTGCCAGTAGTTTCGACCCGGGGGACTATGGCTACACCTTC. Translating gives CASSFDPGDYGYTF.

In this sample, this clonotype turned up many times. This chain links TRBV27 with TRBJ2-1; 11 bases match TRBD2. Germline V gene lookup returns CDR1 MNHEY and CDR2 SMNVEV (reference sequence). Trimming cost V 4 bases and J 14 bases; bases outside gene matches: 13. This CDR3 region has 15 residues. The CDR3 reads CASSWGTSGTLGEFF. The CDR3, as DNA: TGTGCCAGCAGTTGGGGGACTAGCGGTACCTTGGGGGAGTTCTTC.

The chain carries TRBV5-1 and TRBJ2-5; weak D call: TRBD2 (6 bases). V shed 2 bases and J shed 0 bases, with 14 bases lying between them. This CDR3 is built from 16 residues. Germline CDR1 and CDR2: SGHRS and YFSETQ. As DNA, the CDR3 is TGCGCCAGCAGCTTAATGATAGCGGCGAACCAAGAGACCCAGTACTTC. It translates to CASSLMIAANQETQYF. Supplemented by reference TRBV5-1 and TRBJ2-5, the full variable domain reads KAGVTQTPRYLIKTRGQQVTLSCSPISGHRSVSWYQQTPGQGLQFLFEYFSETQRNKGNFPGRFSGRQFSNSRSEMNVSTLELGDSALYLCASSLMIAANQETQYFGPGTRLLVL.

This clonotype was recorded at least ten times. The rearrangement uses TRBV5-4 and TRBJ2-7; 10 bases fit TRBD2. Looked up from germline, CDR1 is SGHNT and CDR2 is YYREEE (reference sequence). The CDR3 runs 16 residues. J was trimmed by 6 bases and V by 0 bases; bases with no gene match: 9. CDR3 protein: CASSLEEREGLIEQYF. CDR3 DNA: TGTGCCAGCAGCTTGGAGGAGCGGGAGGGCCTCATCGAGCAGTACTTC.

The V gene is TRBV6-1, the J gene TRBJ2-3; TRBD1 might be the D (5 bases). The CDR3 loop spans 13 amino acids. Trimming stripped 7 bases from V and 6 bases from J, with 14 bases between. The germline V gene has CDR1 MNHNS and CDR2 SASEGT. Here the CDR3 DNA reads TGTGCCAGCACTCAGGTTAGGGGTGATACGCAGTATTTT. Its protein is CASTQVRGDTQYF.

The chain links TRBV6-2 or TRBV6-3 to TRBJ2-1; 12 bases are shared with TRBD2. CDR1 is MNHEY and CDR2 is SVGEGT in the germline V gene. CDR3 length: 17 residues. V shed 2 bases and J 7 bases; nucleotides not matched to a gene: 9. CDR3 protein: CASSYPRTSGIRNEQFF. The DNA of the CDR3 is TGTGCCAGCAGTTACCCCCGGACTAGCGGGATCAGGAATGAGCAGTTCTTC.

The rearrangement links TRBV3-1 to TRBJ1-6; possibly TRBD1 for D (6 bases). Germline lookup yields CDR1 LGHDT and CDR2 YNNKEL (reference sequence). The CDR3 is made up of 13 amino acids. Trimming left V 5 bases short and J 9 bases short, with 11 bases between. CDR3 sequence: CASSFQGSSPLHF. The CDR3 DNA follows: TGTGCCAGCAGCTTCCAGGGGAGTTCACCCCTCCACTTT.

This clonotype has ten or more counts. The rearrangement links TRBV30 to TRBJ2-5; D unresolved. Trimming took 2 bases from V and 7 from J, leaving 8 bases between them. The CDR3 is 11 amino acids. Per the germline V gene, CDR1 is GTSNPN and CDR2 is SVGIG (reference sequence). For the CDR3, the DNA is TGTGCCTGGAGTCTACGCCGGACCCAGTACTTC. As protein: CAWSLRRTQYF.

J is TRBJ2-1 and V is TRBV14; D remains unclear. Trimming stripped 0 bases from V and 9 bases from J, with 21 bases between. This CDR3 has 17 residues. CDR1 is SGHDN, CDR2 FVKESK, per germline. The CDR3 spells CASSQDSGIHNGGEQFF. The CDR3 DNA sequence: TGTGCCAGCAGCCAAGATTCGGGCATCCATAACGGCGGTGAGCAGTTCTTC.

The DNA of the CDR3 is TGTGCCAGCAGCTTAAACGGAGATTCACCCCTCCACTTT. The encoded protein is CASSLNGDSPLHF. V gene TRBV7-6 combines with J gene TRBJ1-6; D is undetermined. The CDR3 extends over 13 amino acids. Germline V gene sequence: CDR1 SGHVS, CDR2 FNYEAQ. Trimming stripped 2 bases from V and 8 bases from J, with 7 bases between.

There are many counts of this clonotype. The chain carries TRBV3-1 and TRBJ2-2; 10 nucleotides agree with TRBD1. The germline CDR1 and CDR2 sequences are LGHDT and YNNKEL (reference sequence). CDR3 length: 15 amino acids. J was trimmed by 4 bases and V by 4 bases; bases with no gene match: 3. Written as DNA, the CDR3 is TGTGCCAGCAGCCCGTGGGACAGGGGCACCGGGGAGCTGTTTTTT. The encoded protein is CASSPWDRGTGELFF.

The chain is built from TRBV19 and TRBJ2-2; D may be TRBD1 (6 bases). The germline V gene has CDR1 LNHDA and CDR2 SQIVND (reference sequence). The CDR3 contains 18 residues. V lost 0 bases, J lost 5 bases, and 19 bases lay in between. CDR3 loop: CASSIDTETGTVTGELFF. As DNA, the CDR3 is TGTGCCAGTAGTATAGATACGGAGACAGGAACGGTAACCGGGGAGCTGTTTTTT.

This clonotype was picked up many times. The chain joins TRBV6-6 to TRBJ2-3; 8 nucleotides agree with TRBD1. The trim removed 2 bases at V and 1 base at J, leaving 2 bases unmatched. CDR1 MNHNY and CDR2 SVGAGI come from the germline V gene (reference sequence). The length of the CDR3 is 15 residues. CDR3 sequence reads: CASSYADRGTDTQYF. The CDR3 DNA reads TGTGCCAGCAGTTACGCGGACAGGGGCACAGATACGCAGTATTTT.

This clonotype was recorded a few times. V is TRBV29-1 and J is TRBJ2-5; D gene uncertain. This CDR3 comprises 12 residues. Germline loops: CDR1 SQVTM, CDR2 ANQGSEA. V lost 7 bases to trimming and J lost 5 bases, with 14 bases between them. CDR3 amino acids: CSGYLEYETQYF. CDR3 nucleotide sequence: TGCAGCGGTTACCTTGAATACGAGACCCAGTACTTC.

The rearrangement joins TRBV9 to TRBJ1-2, with a tentative D call TRBD1 (5 bases). Deletions cut 3 bases from V and 2 bases from J, with 17 bases between. The CDR3 loop spans 16 amino acids. The V gene's germline CDR1 is SGDLS and CDR2 YYNGEE. The CDR3 DNA is TGTGCCAGCAGCGGTGGAGGGCAGGGACCAAACTATGGCTACACCTTC. This codes for CASSGGGQGPNYGYTF.